Listed here are 6 T cell receptor beta chains from one sample, sequenced in a study of shared clonotypes between healthy human individuals. Clones were sequenced by immunoSEQ multiplex PCR, and TCRdb holds only the in-frame ones, with some missing. The data show about 1 million clones, 70% to 80% seen once. The specimen was memory CD4+ T cells from PBMCs. Described subset: CD45RA-negative fraction. The receptor source for this set is a man younger than 30 in good health. Some clones in this sample may be carry-over from other donors' samples.

The gene calls are TRBV2 and TRBJ2-5; no definite D call. Germline CDR1 and CDR2: SNHLY and FYNNEI. Trimming took 8 bases from V and 2 from J, leaving 9 bases between them. This CDR3 has 12 residues. CDR3 amino acids: CASQPAQETQYF. DNA of the CDR3: TGTGCCAGCCAACCCGCGCAAGAGACCCAGTACTTC.

This clone was seen once. This sequence joins TRBV18 and TRBJ1-1, with 8 nucleotides matching TRBD1. Germline assignment: CDR1 KGHSH and CDR2 LQKENI. Trimming cost V 3 bases and J 0 bases; bases outside gene matches: 9. This CDR3 is built from 17 residues. The CDR3 region is CASSPRDRGWMNTEAFF. DNA of the CDR3: TGTGCCAGCTCACCGAGAGACAGGGGTTGGATGAACACTGAAGCTTTCTTT.

This chain uses TRBV21-1 with TRBJ2-3; TRBD2, the table's D call, was not compared with the DNA. TRBV21-1 is a recognized pseudogene. This CDR3 contains 19 residues. The CDR3 loop reads CASSKASRTSGRATDTQYF. The CDR3 DNA is TGTGCCAGCAGCAAAGCGTCCCGGACTAGCGGGAGGGCCACAGATACGCAGTATTTT.

This chain joins TRBV19 and TRBJ2-5; no reliable D call. Germline V lookup: CDR1 LNHDA, CDR2 SQIVND (reference sequence). Between the trimmed V and J ends, which lost 4 bases and 1 base, there was a span of 10 bases. This CDR3 is 14 amino acids long. CDR3 bases: TGTGCCAGTAGTACCAGGACCTTCCAAGAGACCCAGTACTTC. Its protein product is CASSTRTFQETQYF.

V is TRBV4-1 and J is TRBJ2-3; TRBD2 might be the D (6 bases). From germline, CDR1 is MGHRA and CDR2 YSYEKL. Trimming stripped 1 base from V and 6 bases from J, with 20 bases between. The CDR3 sequence is 17 residues long. The DNA for the CDR3 is TGCGCCAGCAGCCAAGTAGTGAGGGCGACGGGAGTCGATACGCAGTATTTT. Its translation: CASSQVVRATGVDTQYF.

The rearrangement uses TRBV30 and TRBJ2-7; D is tentatively TRBD1 or TRBD2 (5 bases each). CDR1 and CDR2 (germline): GTSNPN, SVGIG (reference sequence). Trimming stripped 3 bases from V and 7 bases from J, with 19 bases between. The CDR3 runs 14 residues. The CDR3 DNA follows: TGTGCCTGGAGCCGCCCGGGACCGAGTAGGGAGCAGTACTTC. Its protein product is CAWSRPGPSREQYF.